Listed here are 26 T cell receptor beta chains from one sample, sequenced in a study of T cell responses to AZD1222 COVID-19 vaccine (dated by TCRdb to about 2021). Library method: the immunoSEQ multiplex PCR assay. Drawn from immuneACCESS, this table holds only the in-frame rearrangements with V and J called that TCRdb kept. Clones are partly lost; checked studies trace under half to an unresolved V gene and leave the rest unexplained. This sample holds roughly 270,000 clones; approximately 94% were observed only once. The biggest ten clones account for less than 0.6% of the sample. Reading the label with the study, this specimen's time point is: about 28 days (+/-7) after the second vaccine dose. Sequences were derived from peripheral blood, sampled 28 days after the second AZD1222 dose. The receptors here all came from an adult who received the AZD1222 COVID-19 vaccine.

CDR3 sequence (DNA): TGTGCCAGCAGTTACGGGCAGACCAACACTGAAGCTTTCTTT. This encodes CASSYGQTNTEAFF. The chain couples TRBV6-5 to TRBJ1-1, with D unresolved. Trimming cost V 2 bases and J 2 bases, with 9 bases left between them. The CDR3 runs to 14 residues. The V gene's germline CDR1 is MNHEY and CDR2 SVGAGI.

This sequence joins TRBV5-1 and TRBJ1-6; 7 nucleotides align to TRBD1. The germline gives CDR1 SGHRS, CDR2 YFSETQ. Germline trimming cut 4 bases from V and 6 bases from J; bases unmatched to any gene: 1. The CDR3 loop spans 13 amino acids. The chain's CDR3 is CASSRDSNSPLHF. In DNA, the CDR3 is TGCGCCAGCAGCCGGGACAGTAATTCACCCCTCCACTTT.

The chain is built from TRBV3-1 (or the pseudogene TRBV3-2) and TRBJ2-2; D gene uncertain. The CDR3 totals 14 residues. V lost 6 bases and J lost 5, with 13 bases in between. Germline V gives CDR1 LGHDT, CDR2 YNNKEL (reference sequence). CDR3 nucleotides: TGTGCCAGCAGTAGGTTGGTCTCAACCGGGGAGCTGTTTTTT. Translation gives CASSRLVSTGELFF.

Here the CDR3 reads CASTPRAGGTDEQFF. The CDR3 nucleotides are TGTGCCAGCACCCCCAGGGCGGGCGGGACCGATGAGCAGTTCTTC. V gene TRBV6-2 or TRBV6-3 combines with J gene TRBJ2-1; TRBD2 is a possible D gene (6 bases). CDR1 is MNHEY and CDR2 is SVGEGT in the germline V gene. The ends were cut back, 7 bases at V and 8 bases at J, with 21 bases in the middle. The CDR3 runs to 15 residues.

The chain combines TRBV6-5 with TRBJ1-2, with TRBD1 as a possible D gene (6 bases). The germline CDR1 and CDR2 sequences are MNHEY and SVGAGI. The CDR3 extends over 15 amino acids. V shed 4 bases and J shed 5 bases, with 17 bases lying between them. In nucleotides, the CDR3 is TGTGCCAGCAGTTTCGAAAGGGGGGGGGCTTATGGCTACACCTTC. Amino acid sequence: CASSFERGGAYGYTF.

J is TRBJ1-2 and V is TRBV5-1, with a tentative D call TRBD1 (5 bases). Deletions cut 0 bases from V and 0 bases from J, with 9 bases between. The germline V gene encodes CDR1 SGHRS and CDR2 YFSETQ. The CDR3 extends over 15 amino acids. The CDR3 here is CASSLVAGTNYGYTF. DNA for the CDR3: TGCGCCAGCAGCTTGGTGGCAGGGACTAACTATGGCTACACCTTC.

The chain employs TRBV6-5 and TRBJ2-7; D assignment may be TRBD1 or TRBD2 (5 bases each). The V and J ends lost 7 bases and 2 bases respectively, with 15 bases between them. Germline-derived CDR1 and CDR2 are MNHEY and SVGAGI. The CDR3 extends over 14 amino acids. The CDR3 sequence is CASNAGTWAYEQYF. Here the CDR3 DNA reads TGTGCCAGCAATGCCGGGACGTGGGCCTACGAGCAGTACTTC.

The chain recombines TRBV15 with TRBJ1-4; TRBD1 matches 7 bases. Germline V CDR1 and CDR2: LNHNV, YYDKDF (reference sequence). J lost 14 bases, V lost 3 bases, and 15 bases had no gene match. The CDR3 runs to 15 residues. CDR3 in DNA: TGTGCCACCAGCAGGGAGACAGGGAACCTTAGAAGGCTGTTTTTT. Translating it yields CATSRETGNLRRLFF.

The chain is built from TRBV7-3 and TRBJ1-6; D unclear. There are 14 residues in the CDR3. Trimming stripped 5 bases from V and 5 bases from J, with 10 bases between. Germline V lookup: CDR1 SGHTA, CDR2 FQGTGA. The DNA of the CDR3 is TGTGCCAGCAGCCCCAACCCGAATAATTCACCCCTCCACTTT. Translation: CASSPNPNNSPLHF.

The chain links TRBV19 to TRBJ2-3; the D call may be TRBD1 or TRBD2 (5 bases each). The CDR3 has 15 residues. V lost 4 bases, J lost 2 bases, and 13 bases lay in between. Germline CDR1 LNHDA, CDR2 SQIVND (reference sequence). The CDR3 bases are TGTGCCAGTAGTAAAGACAGCGGCTACACAGATACGCAGTATTTT. It yields the protein CASSKDSGYTDTQYF.

This sequence joins TRBV2 and TRBJ2-3; TRBD2 aligns across 12 bases. V lost 2 bases to trimming and J lost 2 bases; unmatched junction nucleotides: 5. The CDR3 is made up of 17 amino acids. In germline, CDR1 is SNHLY, CDR2 FYNNEI. CDR3: CASSETGLAGSTDTQYF. CDR3 DNA sequence: TGTGCCAGCAGTGAAACGGGACTAGCGGGCTCCACAGATACGCAGTATTTT.

V is TRBV29-1 and J is TRBJ1-2; D is ambiguous. Per germline, CDR1 SQVTM and CDR2 ANQGSEA. V was shortened by 4 bases and J by 5 bases, with 11 bases between the two germline ends. The CDR3 covers 12 residues. CDR3 protein: CSVVEQDYGYTF. The CDR3 nucleotides read TGCAGCGTTGTTGAGCAGGATTATGGCTACACCTTC.

Notes on this clone: One end of the junction is discordant with germline, which a read error may explain. The V call is TRBV12-3 or TRBV12-4, the J call TRBJ2-4; 8 nucleotides agree with TRBD2. The length of the CDR3 is 13 residues. CDR3 loop: CASSTTLGRGGSF. CDR3 sequence (DNA): TGTGCCAGCAGTACAACGCTCGGGCGCGGGGGGAGTTTC.

CDR3 protein: CASSLGRAGNEKLFF. As DNA, the CDR3 is TGCGCCAGCAGCTTGGGTAGGGCGGGTAATGAAAAACTGTTTTTT. The rearrangement links TRBV5-1 to TRBJ1-4; no reliable D call. CDR1 and CDR2 (germline): SGHRS, YFSETQ. The ends were cut back, 0 bases at V and 4 bases at J, with 10 bases in the middle. The CDR3 contains 15 residues.

The chain links TRBV2 to TRBJ2-7; 7 bases are a match to TRBD1. Germline trimming cut 8 bases from V and 0 bases from J; bases unmatched to any gene: 7. Germline V CDR1 and CDR2: SNHLY, FYNNEI. This CDR3 is 14 amino acids long. This CDR3 reads CASEDRLDSYEQYF. The CDR3 DNA reads TGTGCCAGCGAGGACAGGCTAGACTCCTACGAGCAGTACTTC.

The V gene is TRBV9, the J gene TRBJ2-3; 14 bases match TRBD2. Trimming took 4 bases from V and 5 from J; bases not matched to a gene: 6. Per germline, CDR1 SGDLS and CDR2 YYNGEE. The CDR3 is 16 amino acids. The CDR3 is CASSPGTSGGLDTQYF. In DNA, the CDR3 is TGTGCCAGCAGCCCAGGGACTAGCGGGGGACTAGATACGCAGTATTTT.

In DNA, the CDR3 is TGTGCCAGCTCACCGTGGACAGGGCGGTTTGAAGCTTTCTTT. Translation gives CASSPWTGRFEAFF. This sequence joins TRBV18 and TRBJ1-1, with TRBD1 matching over 8 bases. Per germline, CDR1 KGHSH and CDR2 LQKENI. The CDR3 covers 14 residues. Trimming cost V 3 bases and J 7 bases; bases outside gene matches: 7.

Comment on this clone: One junction end disagrees with the germline gene, perhaps due to a read error. The chain employs TRBV7-9 and TRBJ1-6, with TRBD1 matching over 7 bases. Germline CDR1 and CDR2: SEHNR and FQNEAQ (reference sequence). The CDR3 totals 16 residues. The CDR3 coding sequence is TGTGCCAGCAGCGACCTTGACAGGGACTATAATTCATCCCTCCACTTT. Translated: CASSDLDRDYNSSLHF. The full variable domain, with the rest looked up from reference TRBV7-9 and TRBJ1-6, is DTGVSQNPRHKITKRGQNVTFRCDPISEHNRLYWYRQTLGQGPEFLTYFQNEAQLEKSRLLSDRFSAERPKGSFSTLEIQRTEQGDSAMYLCASSDLDRDYNSSLHFGNGTRLTVT.

The chain recombines TRBV29-1 with TRBJ1-2, with 7 bases matching TRBD1. Trimming cost V 4 bases and J 8 bases; bases outside gene matches: 10. Per germline, CDR1 SQVTM and CDR2 ANQGSEA. The CDR3 is 13 residues long. CDR3 nucleotides: TGCAGCGTTGGCTCGGACAGGACGAGAGGCTACACCTTC. Its translation: CSVGSDRTRGYTF.

The chain employs TRBV18 and TRBJ2-7; D is possibly TRBD1 (6 bases). This CDR3 spans 13 amino acids. From germline, CDR1 is KGHSH and CDR2 LQKENI. V was clipped by 5 bases and J by 0 bases, with 8 bases between them. The DNA of the CDR3 is TGTGCCAGCTCAGACAGGAGCTCCTACGAGCAGTACTTC. Protein: CASSDRSSYEQYF.

The V gene is TRBV5-1, the J gene TRBJ1-6; 10 bases align to TRBD1. The germline V gene has CDR1 SGHRS and CDR2 YFSETQ. This CDR3 is built from 16 residues. The V and J ends lost 5 bases and 7 bases, in that order; junction bases with no gene match: 9. The CDR3 here is CASSRQGAEVNSPLHF. The CDR3 nucleotides read TGCGCCAGCAGTCGACAGGGGGCTGAGGTAAATTCACCCCTCCACTTT.

This chain links TRBV4-1 with TRBJ1-2; D remains unclear. Trimming left V 2 bases short and J 0 bases short, with 4 bases between. Germline CDR1 MGHRA, CDR2 YSYEKL. This CDR3 region has 13 residues. The CDR3, as DNA: TGCGCCAGCAGCCAAACCACTAACTATGGCTACACCTTC. This encodes CASSQTTNYGYTF.

This sequence joins TRBV6-5 and TRBJ2-7; 9 nucleotides align to TRBD2. Losses at the gene ends were 4 bases for V and 3 bases for J; bases not matched to a gene: 7. Germline V lookup: CDR1 MNHEY, CDR2 SVGAGI. The CDR3 runs 15 residues. CDR3 DNA: TGTGCCAGCAGTTCTAGCGGGATGGGCCTCTACGAGCAGTACTTC. Protein product: CASSSSGMGLYEQYF.

The J gene is TRBJ1-1, the V gene TRBV28; D remains unclear. Germline lookup yields CDR1 MDHEN and CDR2 SYDVKM. The V and J ends lost 2 bases and 0 bases respectively, with 13 bases between them. The CDR3 sequence is 16 residues long. CDR3 loop: CASSLVGGRVNTEAFF. The CDR3 DNA sequence: TGTGCCAGCAGTTTAGTCGGAGGTAGAGTGAACACTGAAGCTTTCTTT.

The rearrangement joins TRBV5-6 to TRBJ1-2; no definite D call. Trimming left V 3 bases short and J 8 bases short, with 14 bases between. Germline assignment: CDR1 SGHDT and CDR2 YYEEEE. This CDR3 spans 13 amino acids. The CDR3, as DNA: TGTGCCAGCAGCTACGGGCGCGGCGTGGGCTACACCTTC. Protein: CASSYGRGVGYTF.

This rearrangement joins TRBV7-9 to TRBJ2-6; 7 nucleotides align to TRBD1. The CDR3 consists of 17 residues. The germline V gene encodes CDR1 SEHNR and CDR2 FQNEAQ (reference sequence). J lost 5 bases, V lost 5 bases, and 12 bases had no gene match. The CDR3 DNA sequence: TGTGCCAGCAGCCTTCCTCAGCGACAGGGTTGGGCCAACGTCCTGACTTTC. As protein: CASSLPQRQGWANVLTF. The full variable domain, with the rest looked up from reference TRBV7-9 and TRBJ2-6, is DTGVSQNPRHKITKRGQNVTFRCDPISEHNRLYWYRQTLGQGPEFLTYFQNEAQLEKSRLLSDRFSAERPKGSFSTLEIQRTEQGDSAMYLCASSLPQRQGWANVLTFGAGSRLTVL.